The text below deals with one T cell receptor beta chain. This clonotype was seen a few times. Its antigen has not been determined. Base qualities are missing; no much larger clone stands one base away. The germline ends are 17 bases apart after V is trimmed by 6 bases and J by 2 bases. The CDR3 starts with the cysteine, ends with the phenylalanine, and has 15 residues. Only the CDR3 DNA stays, 45 bases, in frame from base 1. The data were taken from a study of T cell repertoires in cytomegalovirus infection (dated by TCRdb to between 2019 and 2020). At the level of the whole study: Donor HLA type was relevant to the analysis, because carriage of CMV infection together with the matching HLA type was indicated by public TCR beta signatures.

Sequenced on an Illumina HiSeq 1500. In-frame beta chains were kept once TCRdb had trimmed the public reads at Q25 with fastp and called clones with MiXCR. Records with the same CDR3 protein are collapsed into one entry carrying the most frequent genes and DNA. The sample profile shows roughly 200,000 distinct CDR3 sequences; about 18% of them were found once. Less than 25% of the sample comes from the top ten. General study outcomes and caveats: In both this cohort and an independent roughly 350-donor cohort, the cumulative frequency of public TCR beta family members distinguished carriers of CMV infection plus the relevant HLA type. In the ex vivo response, HLA-C-restricted CMV-specific TCR beta clonotypes were dominant, and in two of eight donors the single most frequent clonotype came from this HLA-C-restricted group.

The sequenced sample consisted of CD8+ T cells from PBMCs. Rearrangement joined TRBV12-3 or TRBV12-4 to TRBJ2-7, with no confidently assigned D gene. This clonotype originated in a human donor in good health (CMV status not recorded). Some clones in this sample may be carry-over from other donors' samples. The DNA is TGTGCCAGCAGCCCCCCCCGGATGAGCCCCTACGAGCAGTACTTC. This yields the protein CASSPPRMSPYEQYF.